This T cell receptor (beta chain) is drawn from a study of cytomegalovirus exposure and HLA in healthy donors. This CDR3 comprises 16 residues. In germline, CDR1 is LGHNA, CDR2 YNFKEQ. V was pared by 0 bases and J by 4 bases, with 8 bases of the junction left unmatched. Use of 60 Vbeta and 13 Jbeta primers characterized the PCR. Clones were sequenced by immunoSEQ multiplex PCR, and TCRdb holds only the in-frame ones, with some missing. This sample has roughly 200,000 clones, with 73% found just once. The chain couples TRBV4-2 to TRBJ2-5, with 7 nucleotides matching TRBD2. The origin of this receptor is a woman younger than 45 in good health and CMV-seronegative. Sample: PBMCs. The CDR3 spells CASSQDPAGEAETQYF. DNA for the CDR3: TGTGCCAGCAGCCAAGATCCGGCGGGAGAGGCAGAGACCCAGTACTTC.